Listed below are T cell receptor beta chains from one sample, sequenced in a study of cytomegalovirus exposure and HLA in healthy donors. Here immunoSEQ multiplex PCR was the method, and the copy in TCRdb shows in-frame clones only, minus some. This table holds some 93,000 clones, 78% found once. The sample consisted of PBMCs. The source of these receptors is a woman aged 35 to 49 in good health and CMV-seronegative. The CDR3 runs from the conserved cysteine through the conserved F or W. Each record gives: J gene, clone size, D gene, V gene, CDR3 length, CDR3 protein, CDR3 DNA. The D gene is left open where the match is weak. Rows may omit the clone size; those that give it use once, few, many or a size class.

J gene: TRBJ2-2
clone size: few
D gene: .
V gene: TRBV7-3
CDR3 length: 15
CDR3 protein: CASSPLAANTGELFF
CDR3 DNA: TGTGCCAGCAGCCCGTTAGCCGCGAACACCGGGGAGCTGTTTTTT

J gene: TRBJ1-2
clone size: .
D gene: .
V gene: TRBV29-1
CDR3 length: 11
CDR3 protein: CSGGGDYGYTF
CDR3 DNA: TGCAGCGGCGGGGGGGACTATGGCTACACCTTC

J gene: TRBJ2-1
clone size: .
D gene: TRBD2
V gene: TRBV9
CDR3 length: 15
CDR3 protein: CASSVVWGGYNEQFF
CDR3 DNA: TGTGCCAGCAGCGTAGTCTGGGGAGGGTACAATGAGCAGTTCTTC

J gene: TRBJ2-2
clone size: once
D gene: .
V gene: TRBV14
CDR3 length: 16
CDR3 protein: CASSQFVNTGTGELFF
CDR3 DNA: TGTGCCAGCAGCCAATTCGTTAATACAGGGACCGGGGAGCTGTTTTTT

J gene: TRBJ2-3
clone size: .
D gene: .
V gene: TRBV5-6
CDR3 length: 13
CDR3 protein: CASSLADSDTQYF
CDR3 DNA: TGTGCCAGCAGCTTGGCCGACTCAGATACGCAGTATTTT

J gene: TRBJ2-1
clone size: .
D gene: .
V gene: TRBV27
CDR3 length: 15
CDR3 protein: CASSPTRLGFYEQFF
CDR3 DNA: TGTGCCAGCAGCCCCACCCGACTAGGATTCTATGAGCAGTTCTTC

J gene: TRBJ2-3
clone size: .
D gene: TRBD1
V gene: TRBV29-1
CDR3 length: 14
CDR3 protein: CSVVGQGAPDTQYF
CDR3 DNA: TGCAGCGTTGTAGGTCAGGGGGCCCCAGATACGCAGTATTTT

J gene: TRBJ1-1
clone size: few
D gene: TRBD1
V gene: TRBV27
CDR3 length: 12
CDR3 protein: CASKTGQGPAFF
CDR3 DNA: TGTGCCAGCAAGACGGGACAGGGCCCTGCTTTCTTT

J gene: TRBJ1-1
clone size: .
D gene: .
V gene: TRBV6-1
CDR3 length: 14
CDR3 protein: CASSEGLGNTEAFF
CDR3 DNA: TGTGCCAGCAGTGAGGGCTTAGGGAACACTGAAGCTTTCTTT

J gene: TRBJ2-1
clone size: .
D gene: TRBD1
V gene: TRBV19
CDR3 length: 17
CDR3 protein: CASSSWTGLSSYNEQFF
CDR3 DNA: TGTGCCAGTAGTTCCTGGACAGGTTTGAGCTCCTACAATGAGCAGTTCTTC

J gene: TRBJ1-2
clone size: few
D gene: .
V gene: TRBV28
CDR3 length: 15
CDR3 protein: CATRIRGAAYYGYTF
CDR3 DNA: TGTGCCACCAGAATCCGGGGGGCCGCTTATTATGGCTACACCTTC

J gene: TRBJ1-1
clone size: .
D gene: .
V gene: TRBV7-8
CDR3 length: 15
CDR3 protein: CASSLEGASRRGAFF
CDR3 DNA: TGTGCCAGCAGCTTAGAAGGAGCTTCTCGACGTGGAGCTTTCTTT

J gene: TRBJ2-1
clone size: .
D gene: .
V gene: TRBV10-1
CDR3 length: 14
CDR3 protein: CASSGPTTGNEQFF
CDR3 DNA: TGCGCCAGCAGTGGCCCAACGACAGGCAATGAGCAGTTCTTC

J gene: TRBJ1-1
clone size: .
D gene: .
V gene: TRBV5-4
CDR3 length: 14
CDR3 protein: CASSLAGGGEQAFF
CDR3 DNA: TGTGCCAGCAGCTTGGCCGGGGGAGGGGAACAAGCTTTCTTT

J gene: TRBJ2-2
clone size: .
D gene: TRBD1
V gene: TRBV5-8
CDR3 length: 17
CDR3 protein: CASSSTPGQGADGELFF
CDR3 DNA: TGTGCCAGCAGCTCCACCCCGGGACAGGGGGCGGACGGGGAGCTGTTTTTT

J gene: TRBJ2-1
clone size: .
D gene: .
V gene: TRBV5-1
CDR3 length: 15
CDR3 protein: CASSLVLASDNEQFF
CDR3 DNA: TGCGCCAGCAGCTTGGTACTAGCCTCCGACAATGAGCAGTTCTTC

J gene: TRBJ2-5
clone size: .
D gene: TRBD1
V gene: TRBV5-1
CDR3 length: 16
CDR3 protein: CASSSPQDRGQRKQYF
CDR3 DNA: TGCGCCAGCAGCTCTCCCCAGGACAGGGGCCAACGCAAACAGTACTTC

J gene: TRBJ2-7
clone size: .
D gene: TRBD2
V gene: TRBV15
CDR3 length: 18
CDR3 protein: CATSREPPRVAGPYEQYF
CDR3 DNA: TGTGCCACCAGCAGAGAGCCCCCTCGGGTAGCGGGTCCCTACGAGCAGTACTTC

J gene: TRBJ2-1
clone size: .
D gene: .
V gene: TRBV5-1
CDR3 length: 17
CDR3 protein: CASSPAIGSRRPGEQFF
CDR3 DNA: TGCGCCAGCAGCCCCGCAATAGGATCGAGACGACCGGGTGAGCAGTTCTTC

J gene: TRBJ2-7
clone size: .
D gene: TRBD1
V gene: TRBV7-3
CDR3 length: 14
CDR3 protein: CASSARGRGHEQYF
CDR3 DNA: TGTGCCAGCAGCGCCCGAGGCAGGGGGCACGAGCAGTACTTC

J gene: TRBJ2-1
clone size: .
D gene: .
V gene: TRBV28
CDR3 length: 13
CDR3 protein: CASSSPHLNEQFF
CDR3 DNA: TGTGCCAGCAGTTCCCCACATCTCAATGAGCAGTTCTTC

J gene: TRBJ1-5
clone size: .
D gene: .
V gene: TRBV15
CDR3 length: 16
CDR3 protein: CATSRDVAGASQPQHF
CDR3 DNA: TGTGCCACCAGCAGAGATGTCGCGGGGGCGAGTCAGCCCCAGCATTTT

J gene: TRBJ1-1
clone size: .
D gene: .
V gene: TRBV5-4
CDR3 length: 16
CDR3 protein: CASSPYAAATNTEAFF
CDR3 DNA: TGTGCCAGCAGCCCCTATGCGGCAGCAACCAACACTGAAGCTTTCTTT

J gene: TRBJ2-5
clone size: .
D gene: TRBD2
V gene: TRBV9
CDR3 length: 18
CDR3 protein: CASSPTGTSGVRAETQYF
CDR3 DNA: TGTGCCAGCAGCCCGACTGGGACTAGCGGGGTTAGGGCTGAGACCCAGTACTTC

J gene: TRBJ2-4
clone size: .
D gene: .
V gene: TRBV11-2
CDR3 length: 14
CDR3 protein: CASSLDLYGNIQYF
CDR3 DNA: TGTGCCAGCAGCTTAGATTTGTACGGAAACATTCAGTACTTC

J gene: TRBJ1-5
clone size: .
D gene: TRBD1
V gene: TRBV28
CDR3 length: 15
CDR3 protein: CASREGQAQPQPQHF
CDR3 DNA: TGTGCCAGCAGGGAGGGACAGGCCCAACCTCAGCCCCAGCATTTT

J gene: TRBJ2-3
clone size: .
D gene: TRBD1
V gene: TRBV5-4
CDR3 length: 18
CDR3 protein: CASSFLLGQGATTDTQYF
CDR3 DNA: TGTGCCAGCAGCTTTCTTTTAGGACAGGGGGCTACCACAGATACGCAGTATTTT

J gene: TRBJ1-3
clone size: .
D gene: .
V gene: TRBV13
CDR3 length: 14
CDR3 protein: CASSLKKQGNTIYF
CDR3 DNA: TGTGCCAGCTCTCTAAAGAAACAGGGAAACACCATATATTTT

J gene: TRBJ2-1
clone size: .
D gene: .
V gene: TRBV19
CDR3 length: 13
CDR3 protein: CASSASGFNEQFF
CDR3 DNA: TGTGCCAGTAGTGCCTCGGGTTTCAATGAGCAGTTCTTC